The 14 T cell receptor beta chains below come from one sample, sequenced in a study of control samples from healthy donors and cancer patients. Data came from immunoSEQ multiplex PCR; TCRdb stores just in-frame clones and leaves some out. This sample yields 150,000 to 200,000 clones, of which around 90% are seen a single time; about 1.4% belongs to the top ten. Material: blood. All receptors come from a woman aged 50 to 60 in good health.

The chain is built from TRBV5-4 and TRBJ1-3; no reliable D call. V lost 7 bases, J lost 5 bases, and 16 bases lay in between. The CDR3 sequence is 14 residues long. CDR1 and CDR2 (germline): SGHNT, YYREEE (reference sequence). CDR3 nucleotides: TGTGCCAGCTGGGATCGGGGATACAGAAACACCATATATTTT. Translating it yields CASWDRGYRNTIYF.

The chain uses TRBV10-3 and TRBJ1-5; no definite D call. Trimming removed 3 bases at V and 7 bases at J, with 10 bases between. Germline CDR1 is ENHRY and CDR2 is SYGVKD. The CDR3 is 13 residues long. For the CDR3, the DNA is TGTGCCATCAGTGAAGGTACCGACCAGCCCCAGCATTTT. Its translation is CAISEGTDQPQHF.

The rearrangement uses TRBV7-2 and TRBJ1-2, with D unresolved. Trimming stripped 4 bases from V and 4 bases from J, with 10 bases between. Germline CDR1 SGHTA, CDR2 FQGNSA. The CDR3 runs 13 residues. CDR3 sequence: CASSSQPRYGYTF. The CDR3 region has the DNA TGTGCCAGCAGCTCCCAGCCGCGCTATGGCTACACCTTC.

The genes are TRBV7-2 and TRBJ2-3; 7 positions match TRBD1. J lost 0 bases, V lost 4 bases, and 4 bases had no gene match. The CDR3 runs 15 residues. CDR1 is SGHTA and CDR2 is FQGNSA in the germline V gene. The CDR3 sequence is CASSSPGQSTDTQYF. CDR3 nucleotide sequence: TGTGCCAGCAGCTCGCCGGGACAGAGCACAGATACGCAGTATTTT.

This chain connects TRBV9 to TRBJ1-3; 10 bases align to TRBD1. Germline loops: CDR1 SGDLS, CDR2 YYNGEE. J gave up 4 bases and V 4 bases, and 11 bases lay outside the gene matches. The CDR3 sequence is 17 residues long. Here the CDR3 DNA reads TGTGCCAGCAGCCCTCATCGTTGGACAGGGGGAGGAAACACCATATATTTT. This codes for CASSPHRWTGGGNTIYF.

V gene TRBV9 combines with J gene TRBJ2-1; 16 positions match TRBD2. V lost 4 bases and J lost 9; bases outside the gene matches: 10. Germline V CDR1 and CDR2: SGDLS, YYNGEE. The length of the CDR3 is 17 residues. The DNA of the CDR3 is TGTGCCAGCAGCCCCCCCGGGACTAGCGGGGGGGCGGGTGAGCAGTTCTTC. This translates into CASSPPGTSGGAGEQFF.

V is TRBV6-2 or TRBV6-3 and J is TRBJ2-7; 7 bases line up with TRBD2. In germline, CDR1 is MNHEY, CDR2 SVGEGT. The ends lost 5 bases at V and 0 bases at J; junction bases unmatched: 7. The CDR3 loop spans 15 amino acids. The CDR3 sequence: CASSHGGFSSYEQYF. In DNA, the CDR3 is TGTGCCAGCAGTCACGGGGGGTTTAGCTCCTACGAGCAGTACTTC.

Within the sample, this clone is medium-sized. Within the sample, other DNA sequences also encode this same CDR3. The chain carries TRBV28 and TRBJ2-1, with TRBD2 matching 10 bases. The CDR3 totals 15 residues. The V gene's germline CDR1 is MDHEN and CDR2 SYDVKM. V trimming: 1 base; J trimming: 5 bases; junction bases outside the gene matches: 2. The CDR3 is CASSLLAGGNNEQFF. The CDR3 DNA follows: TGTGCCAGCAGTTTATTAGCGGGAGGAAACAATGAGCAGTTCTTC.

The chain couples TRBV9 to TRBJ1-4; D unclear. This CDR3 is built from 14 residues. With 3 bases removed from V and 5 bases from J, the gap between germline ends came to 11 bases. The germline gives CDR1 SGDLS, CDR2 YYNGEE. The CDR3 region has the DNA TGTGCCAGCAGCGCGAGGGATCACAATGAAAAACTGTTTTTT. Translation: CASSARDHNEKLFF.

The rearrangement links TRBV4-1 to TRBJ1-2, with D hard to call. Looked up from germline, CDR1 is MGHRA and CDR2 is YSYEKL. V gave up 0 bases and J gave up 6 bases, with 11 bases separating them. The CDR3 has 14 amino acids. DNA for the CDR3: TGCGCCAGCAGCCAAGATTGGCGGAGGGATGGCTACACCTTC. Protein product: CASSQDWRRDGYTF.

CDR3 residues: CAWSVPGAYGYTF. CDR3 coding DNA: TGTGCCTGGAGTGTTCCTGGGGCCTATGGCTACACCTTC. The chain recombines TRBV30 with TRBJ1-2; D perhaps matches TRBD1 (5 bases). Germline V gene data show CDR1 as GTSNPN and CDR2 as SVGIG (reference sequence). The ends were cut back, 0 bases at V and 4 bases at J, with 9 bases in the middle. The CDR3 spans 13 residues.

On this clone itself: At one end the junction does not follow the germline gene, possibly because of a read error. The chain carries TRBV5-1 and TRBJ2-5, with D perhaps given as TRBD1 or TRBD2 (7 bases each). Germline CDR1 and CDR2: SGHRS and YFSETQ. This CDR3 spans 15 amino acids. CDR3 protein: CATSIQGGARETQYF. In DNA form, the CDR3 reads TGCGCCACCAGCATTCAGGGGGGGGCCCGGGAGACCCAGTACTTC.

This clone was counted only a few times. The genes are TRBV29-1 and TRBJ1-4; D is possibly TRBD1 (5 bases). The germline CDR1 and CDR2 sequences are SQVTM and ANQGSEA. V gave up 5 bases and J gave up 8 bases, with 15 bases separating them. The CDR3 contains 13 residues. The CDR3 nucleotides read TGCAGCGTTAGCCCCCTTAGGGGCGAAAAACTGTTTTTT. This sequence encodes CSVSPLRGEKLFF. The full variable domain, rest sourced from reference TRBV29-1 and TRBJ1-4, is SAVISQKPSRDICQRGTSLTIQCQVDSQVTMMFWYRQQPGQSLTLIATANQGSEATYESGFVIDKFPISRPNLTFSTLTVSNMSPEDSSIYLCSVSPLRGEKLFFGSGTQLSVL.

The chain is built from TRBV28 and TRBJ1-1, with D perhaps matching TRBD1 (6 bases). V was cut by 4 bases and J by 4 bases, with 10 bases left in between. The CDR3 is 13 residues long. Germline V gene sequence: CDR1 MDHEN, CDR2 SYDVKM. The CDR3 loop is CASSSWGLTEAFF. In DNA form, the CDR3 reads TGTGCCAGCAGTTCTTGGGGGCTCACTGAAGCTTTCTTT.